The 4 T cell receptor beta chains listed next were all sequenced from one sample in a study of blood T cell repertoires in COVID-19. Some clones are missing from TCRdb's copy, which holds only in-frame ones; the method was immunoSEQ multiplex PCR. The table shows 170,000 or so clones, with around 90% occurring only once. Sequencing was done on a sample of peripheral blood. The origin of the receptors is a man between 60 and 70 years old with COVID-19, enrolled during active disease.

V gene TRBV27 combines with J gene TRBJ1-1; D is undetermined. The CDR3 sequence is 12 residues long. Germline V gene data show CDR1 as MNHEY and CDR2 as SMNVEV (reference sequence). Trimming took off 7 bases at V and 0 bases at J, with 6 bases between the two ends. CDR3 residues: CASKQMNTEAFF. CDR3 bases: TGTGCCAGCAAACAGATGAACACTGAAGCTTTCTTT.

V and J are TRBV12-3 or TRBV12-4 and TRBJ2-2; 8 nucleotides agree with TRBD1. The ends lost 6 bases at V and 7 bases at J; junction bases unmatched: 4. The CDR3 is 13 amino acids. CDR3 DNA: TGTGCCAGCAGCCCAGGGACAGGCGGGGAGCTGTTTTTT. This translates into CASSPGTGGELFF.

The chain uses TRBV28 and TRBJ2-3, with 7 bases that match TRBD2. Germline V gene lookup returns CDR1 MDHEN and CDR2 SYDVKM. V trimming: 10 bases; J trimming: 1 base; junction bases outside the gene matches: 8. This CDR3 spans 14 amino acids. CDR3 sequence (DNA): TGTGCCACTACGCCCCGGGGGGGCACAGATACGCAGTATTTT. This encodes CATTPRGGTDTQYF.

J is TRBJ2-4 and V is TRBV7-9; D remains ambiguous. The germline gives CDR1 SEHNR, CDR2 FQNEAQ (reference sequence). V was shortened by 6 bases and J by 3 bases, with 12 bases between the two germline ends. The CDR3 is made up of 14 amino acids. The CDR3 protein is CASSINTNKNIQYF. In DNA form, the CDR3 reads TGTGCCAGCAGTATTAACACTAACAAAAACATTCAGTACTTC.